The source of this TCR beta chain is a study of shared clonotypes between healthy human individuals. Overall study: Ranging from 18 to 49 in age, donors were two women and a few men. Study results and caveats: Generation probabilities of non-shared clonotypes were lower (relative to those shared by all four donors). Generally, naive subsets (rather than memory subsets) showed larger estimated richness.

The protocol was immunoSEQ multiplex PCR, while the TCRdb copy is restricted to in-frame clones and leaves out a portion. Of some 660,000 clones listed, 73% were seen once; the top ten hold around 2%. This clone turned up a few times. Its cognate antigen is unknown. Germline V CDR1 and CDR2: MNHEY, SVGAGI. The CDR3 is made up of 13 amino acids. V lost 11 bases, J lost 2 bases, and 13 bases lay in between. The specimen sequenced was memory CD4+ T cells sorted from blood. Sample subset: CD45RA-negative fraction. V is TRBV6-5 and J is TRBJ1-3; D is unclear. This TCR was recovered from a woman in her twenties or thirties in good health. In DNA form, the CDR3 reads TGTGCCCCCGACATTCTTGCTGGAAACACCATATATTTT. Its translation: CAPDILAGNTIYF.